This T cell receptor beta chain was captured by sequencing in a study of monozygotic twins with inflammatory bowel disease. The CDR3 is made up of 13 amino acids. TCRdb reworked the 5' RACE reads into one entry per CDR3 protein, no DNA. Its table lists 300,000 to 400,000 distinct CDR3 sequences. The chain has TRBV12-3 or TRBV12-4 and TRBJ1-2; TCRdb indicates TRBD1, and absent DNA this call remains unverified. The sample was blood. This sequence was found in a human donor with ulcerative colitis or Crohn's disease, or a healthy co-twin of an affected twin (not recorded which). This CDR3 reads CASRMTGNYGYTF.